A single sample is the source of the 21 T cell receptor beta chains below, sequenced in a study of regulatory T cells in long-lasting Graves disease (dated by TCRdb to about 2021). This sample's time point label indicates: persistent/refractory GD, antithyroid drugs over 5 years with positive TRAb. For both TCR sequencing and RNA sequencing, RNA was extracted from PBMCs in TRIzol. Preparation of the library involved multiplex PCR. The listed sequencing device is Illumina HiSeq 4000. iRepertoire HTBI primers and Arm-PCR amplification of CDR3 regions were used to construct TCR beta libraries. TCRdb cleaned the public reads at Q25 with fastp, built clones with MiXCR and kept in-frame beta chains. All rows with the same CDR3 protein become a single entry with the most common DNA and genes. This sample comprises roughly 450,000 distinct CDR3 sequences, around 20% of them detected only once. Less than 9% of the sample belongs to the ten largest clones.

Sequencing used peripheral blood mononuclear cells (PBMCs), obtained when the disease was refractory, from a patient treated with antithyroid drugs. The receptors originated from a female donor with Graves disease.

This clonotype was seen many times. This chain links TRBV27 with TRBJ2-7; D gene uncertain. This CDR3 is built from 12 residues. Between the trimmed V and J ends, which lost 5 bases and 0 bases, there was a span of 5 bases. Germline CDR1 MNHEY, CDR2 SMNVEV (reference sequence). This CDR3 reads CASSTSSYEQYF. Written as DNA, the CDR3 is TGTGCCAGCAGTACCTCCTCCTACGAGCAGTACTTC.

This chain joins TRBV29-1 and TRBJ2-2; 7 nucleotides align to TRBD1. Germline V CDR1 and CDR2: SQVTM, ANQGSEA. This CDR3 is 12 amino acids long. Trimming cost V 7 bases and J 6 bases; bases outside gene matches: 5. The CDR3 loop reads CSGVQGAGELFF. For the CDR3, the DNA is TGCAGCGGAGTTCAGGGGGCCGGGGAGCTGTTTTTT.

The V gene is TRBV6-1, the J gene TRBJ1-3; D possibly corresponds to TRBD1 (5 bases). The germline V gene encodes CDR1 MNHNS and CDR2 SASEGT. Trimming cost V 1 base and J 1 base, with 8 bases left between them. The CDR3 contains 15 residues. This CDR3 reads CASSEEWGSGNTIYF. The CDR3 DNA sequence: TGTGCCAGCAGTGAAGAGTGGGGGTCTGGAAACACCATATATTTT.

The V gene is TRBV7-3, the J gene TRBJ2-1, with 8 bases lining up with TRBD2. With V trimmed by 3 bases and J by 6 bases, 1 base remained unmatched. This CDR3 has 13 residues. Germline assignment: CDR1 SGHTA and CDR2 FQGTGA. The CDR3: CASSLSGSNEQFF. Written as DNA, the CDR3 is TGTGCCAGCAGCTTGAGCGGGAGCAATGAGCAGTTCTTC.

The chain links TRBV6-2 or TRBV6-3 to TRBJ2-1; 8 bases are a match to TRBD2. Germline V gene lookup returns CDR1 MNHEY and CDR2 SVGEGT. V lost 2 bases to trimming and J lost 10 bases; unmatched junction nucleotides: 7. CDR3 length equals 14 residues. CDR3 bases: TGTGCCAGCAGTTACGGGCTAGCGGGTCGCGAGCAGTTCTTC. Encoded protein: CASSYGLAGREQFF.

A word on this clonotype: This may stem from a read error, because a much larger clone lies one nucleotide away. The J gene is TRBJ2-7, the V gene TRBV9, with 11 bases lining up with TRBD2. V gave up 6 bases and J gave up 2 bases; unmatched junction bases: 4. Germline loops: CDR1 SGDLS, CDR2 YYNGEE. This CDR3 comprises 14 residues. CDR3 coding DNA: TGTGCCAGCAACTTAGCGGGAGGGCCCTACGAGCAGTACTTC. Protein: CASNLAGGPYEQYF. Supplemented by reference TRBV9 and TRBJ2-7, the full variable domain reads DSGVTQTPKHLITATGQRVTLRCSPRSGDLSVYWYQQSLDQGLQFLIQYYNGEERAKGNILERFSAQQFPDLHSELNLSSLELGDSALYFCASNLAGGPYEQYFGPGTRLTVT.

V is TRBV28 and J is TRBJ2-5; D unclear. The better agreement between TRBJ2-1 and the DNA end casts doubt on the J call. Germline V gene data show CDR1 as MDHEN and CDR2 as SYDVKM. The CDR3 has 12 residues. In nucleotides, the CDR3 is TGTGCCAGCAGTTTATCGGCCATCGAGCAGTTCTTC. Translated, it gives CASSLSAIEQFF.

In this sample, this clonotype turned up many times. The rearrangement joins TRBV28 to TRBJ2-5; D may match TRBD1 or TRBD2 (5 bases each). This CDR3 is built from 13 residues. The V end lost 6 bases, the J end lost 5 bases, and 13 bases lay between the germline ends. Per germline, CDR1 MDHEN and CDR2 SYDVKM. The CDR3: CASSGTGRETQYF. The CDR3 coding sequence is TGTGCCAGCAGCGGGACCGGGCGGGAGACCCAGTACTTC.

This clonotype has a count of ten or more. The rearrangement links TRBV11-1 to TRBJ1-1; weak D call: TRBD1 (6 bases). V was cut by 1 base and J by 0 bases, with 12 bases left in between. The CDR3 is 16 residues long. CDR1 SGHAT and CDR2 FQDESV come from the germline V gene (reference sequence). For the CDR3, the DNA is TGTGCCAGCAGCTTAGTGGGGGGGGCCCTGAACACTGAAGCTTTCTTT. Protein: CASSLVGGALNTEAFF. Filled out from reference TRBV11-1 and TRBJ1-1, the complete variable domain reads EAEVAQSPRYKITEKSQAVAFWCDPISGHATLYWYRQILGQGPELLVQFQDESVVDDSQLPKDRFSAERLKGVDSTLKIQPAELGDSAMYLCASSLVGGALNTEAFFGQGTRLTVV.

The rearrangement uses TRBV29-1 and TRBJ2-2, with a tentative D call TRBD1 (7 bases). The CDR3 spans 14 residues. Trimming took off 6 bases at V and 5 bases at J, with 16 bases between the two ends. Per the germline V gene, CDR1 is SQVTM and CDR2 is ANQGSEA. As DNA, the CDR3 is TGCAGCGTGCTCAGGGGGGCGCTGACCGGGGAGCTGTTTTTT. It yields the protein CSVLRGALTGELFF.

This clonotype was picked up many times. The chain couples TRBV7-2 to TRBJ2-5; D possibly corresponds to TRBD1 (5 bases). Germline V gives CDR1 SGHTA, CDR2 FQGNSA. Trimming cost V 8 bases and J 6 bases, with 16 bases left between them. CDR3 length: 13 residues. The CDR3 reads CASWPQGMKTQYF. CDR3 bases: TGTGCCAGCTGGCCCCAGGGTATGAAGACCCAGTACTTC.

This clonotype was detected many times. The CDR3 DNA follows: TGTGCCAGGGGGGACTCCTCCTACGAGCAGTACTTC. This codes for CARGDSSYEQYF. The genes are TRBV6-1 and TRBJ2-7; D possibly corresponds to TRBD2 (6 bases). Germline V gene data show CDR1 as MNHNS and CDR2 as SASEGT. Trimming shortened V by 9 bases and J by 0 bases, and 9 bases separated the two germline ends. This CDR3 is built from 12 residues.

The chain recombines TRBV12-3 or TRBV12-4 with TRBJ2-5, with 9 bases aligning to TRBD1. Trimming at V came to 6 bases and at J to 4 bases, leaving 6 bases not matched to a gene. The CDR3 consists of 14 residues. DNA for the CDR3: TGTGCCAGCAGGATCGGGACAGGGAGAGAGACCCAGTACTTC. Translated, it gives CASRIGTGRETQYF.

The CDR3 here is CAWRKGGYEQYF. CDR3 nucleotides: TGTGCCTGGAGAAAGGGGGGCTACGAGCAGTACTTC. The rearrangement links TRBV30 to TRBJ2-7, with D perhaps matching TRBD1 or TRBD2 (6 bases each). CDR1 is GTSNPN, CDR2 SVGIG, per germline (reference sequence). Trimming took 3 bases from V and 3 from J, leaving 9 bases between them. CDR3 length equals 12 residues.

This clonotype was detected a few times. This chain links TRBV5-6 with TRBJ1-5, with a weak D call TRBD1 (5 bases). Germline CDR1 reads SGHDT; CDR2 reads YYEEEE. CDR3 length equals 13 residues. V dropped 4 bases and J dropped 6 bases, with 11 bases sitting between them. CDR3 residues: CASSQGVGQPQHF. CDR3 nucleotide sequence: TGTGCCAGCAGCCAGGGAGTGGGTCAGCCCCAGCATTTT.

The genes are TRBV9 and TRBJ2-2, with D possibly TRBD2 on 5 matching bases. CDR1 is SGDLS and CDR2 is YYNGEE in the germline V gene. The CDR3 contains 16 residues. V gave up 0 bases and J gave up 2 bases, with 11 bases separating them. The CDR3 is CASSVVTGGNTGELFF. In DNA form, the CDR3 reads TGTGCCAGCAGCGTAGTAACTGGAGGTAACACCGGGGAGCTGTTTTTT.

This clonotype came up many times. The V call is TRBV28, the J call TRBJ2-7; 8 bases are a match to TRBD1. Trimming took 1 base from V and 2 from J; bases not matched to a gene: 7. CDR3 length: 16 residues. Germline lookup yields CDR1 MDHEN and CDR2 SYDVKM. CDR3 loop: CASSLFRGRNTYEQYF. The CDR3 DNA sequence: TGTGCCAGCAGTTTATTCAGGGGGCGTAACACCTACGAGCAGTACTTC. Supplemented by reference TRBV28 and TRBJ2-7, the full variable domain reads DVKVTQSSRYLVKRTGEKVFLECVQDMDHENMFWYRQDPGLGLRLIYFSYDVKMKEKGDIPEGYSVSREKKERFSLILESASTNQTSMYLCASSLFRGRNTYEQYFGPGTRLTVT.

This clonotype showed up many times. The J gene is TRBJ1-1, the V gene TRBV6-1, with TRBD1 as a possible D gene (6 bases). V lost 6 bases and J lost 1, with 18 bases in between. The CDR3 sequence is 16 residues long. Looked up from germline, CDR1 is MNHNS and CDR2 is SASEGT. The CDR3 is CASRRIGTTTNTEAFF. Written as DNA, the CDR3 is TGTGCCAGCAGAAGAATAGGGACAACTACGAACACTGAAGCTTTCTTT.

This clonotype was found a few times. The chain uses TRBV7-3 and TRBJ2-1; D is uncertain. CDR1 and CDR2 from the germline V gene are SGHTA and FQGTGA. The CDR3 covers 13 residues. The germline V and J ends were trimmed by 2 bases and 6 bases, with 8 bases remaining between them. CDR3 sequence: CASSLSAGNEQFF. In DNA, the CDR3 is TGTGCCAGCAGCTTATCAGCTGGCAATGAGCAGTTCTTC.

For the CDR3, the DNA is TGCGCCAGCAGCTTGTTAGGACAGGGGGTCGAGCAGTTCTTC. Its translation is CASSLLGQGVEQFF. This chain joins TRBV5-1 and TRBJ2-1, with TRBD1 matching over 10 bases. The length of the CDR3 is 14 residues. CDR1 SGHRS and CDR2 YFSETQ come from the germline V gene. The J segment lost 10 bases and the V segment lost 1 base, leaving 5 bases of the junction unmatched.

In its sample, this clonotype was seen a few times. The J gene is TRBJ1-1, the V gene TRBV5-6, with D perhaps matching TRBD1 (5 bases). Germline CDR1 is SGHDT and CDR2 is YYEEEE. Trimming shortened V by 1 base and J by 5 bases, and 21 bases separated the two germline ends. The CDR3 sequence is 17 residues long. The CDR3 nucleotides are TGTGCCAGCAGCTTGAAAGGAGACAGCCCCGGGCGGACTGAAGCTTTCTTT. Residues: CASSLKGDSPGRTEAFF.